The rows below give T cell receptor beta chains drawn from one sample of a study of ipilimumab plus nivolumab after autologous stem cell transplantation. The method was immunoSEQ multiplex PCR; TCRdb's version includes in-frame clones alone and lacks a portion of them. The sample has some 19,000 clones, 81% seen once. Sample: PBMCs, taken in a trial of ipilimumab plus nivolumab as post-transplant consolidation. The receptors here all came from a male donor with diffuse large B-cell lymphoma. CDR3s include the opening cysteine and the closing phenylalanine or tryptophan. Each record gives: D gene, J gene, clone size, V gene, CDR3 DNA, CDR3 protein. D genes are given only for firm matches. Size values are once, few and many counts, or a class for expanded clones, and some rows have none.

>TRBD1|TRBJ1-6|-|TRBV6-5
TGTGCCAGCAGTTACGAGGGGACAGGGAATTCACCCCTCCACTTT
CASSYEGTGNSPLHF
>-|TRBJ1-1|few|TRBV6-6
TGTGCCAGCAGTTCAACCGACACTATGAACACTGAAGCTTTCTTT
CASSSTDTMNTEAFF
>-|TRBJ1-2|once|TRBV6-5
TGTGCCAGCACGGCTAACTATGGCTACACCTTC
CASTANYGYTF
>-|TRBJ1-3|-|TRBV27
TGTGCCAGCAGTTTGTTCTTCGGCTCTGGAAACACCATATATTTT
CASSLFFGSGNTIYF
>-|TRBJ2-7|-|TRBV7-8
TGTGCCAGCAGCTTGGCAGAGATGCGGGAGCAGTACTTC
CASSLAEMREQYF
>TRBD2|TRBJ2-7|few|TRBV7-9
TGTGCCAGCAGCTTAGGCGGGGGGTACGAGCAGTACTTC
CASSLGGGYEQYF
>-|TRBJ2-7|-|TRBV18
TGTGCCAGCTCACCGAGCAGGGAATTCTACGAGCAGTACTTC
CASSPSREFYEQYF
>TRBD1|TRBJ1-4|-|TRBV7-9
TGTGCCAGCAGCTTAACCGGGACAGGGGCTGAAAAACTGTTTTTT
CASSLTGTGAEKLFF
>-|TRBJ1-1|-|TRBV10-3
TGTGCCGTGCAGGCGCAGGGAGGAAGGAACACTGAAGCTTTCTTT
CAVQAQGGRNTEAFF
>TRBD2|TRBJ2-1|once|TRBV5-4
TGTGCCAGCAGCAGCGCCGGGACTAGCGCTCATGAGCAGTTCTTC
CASSSAGTSAHEQFF
>TRBD1|TRBJ1-5|few|TRBV27
TGTGCCAGCAGCCGACAGGGTTTCTCAAGCAATCAGCCCCAGCATTTT
CASSRQGFSSNQPQHF
>-|TRBJ2-3|-|TRBV6-1
TGTGCCAGCAGTGAATGGACGGAAGCAGATACGCAGTATTTT
CASSEWTEADTQYF
>-|TRBJ1-2|-|TRBV29-1
TGCAGCGTTGCGAGTGGCTACACCTTC
CSVASGYTF
>-|TRBJ2-7|-|TRBV5-1
TGCGCCAGCAGCTTGTCGCGGAACTCCTACGAGCAGTACTTC
CASSLSRNSYEQYF
>-|TRBJ1-2|-|TRBV21-1
TGTGCCAGCAGGCAGACAGGGGGCAGGTATGGCTACACCTTC
CASRQTGGRYGYTF
>-|TRBJ1-6|-|TRBV27
TGTGCCAGCAGTTTTGGGTTAGGGTCACCCCTCCACTTT
CASSFGLGSPLHF
>TRBD1|TRBJ2-2|-|TRBV19
TGTGCCAGTAGTATAAAAGGGGGCAGGACCGGGGAGCTGTTTTTT
CASSIKGGRTGELFF
>TRBD1|TRBJ1-1|-|TRBV14
TGTGCCAGCAGCCAAGCACGGACAGGGGCTATAAGGGCTGAAGCTTTCTTT
CASSQARTGAIRAEAFF
>TRBD1|TRBJ1-5|few|TRBV2
TGTGCCAGCAGTGAAGGGACAGGTTTTAGCAATCAGCCCCAGCATTTT
CASSEGTGFSNQPQHF
>-|TRBJ2-5|-|TRBV9
TGTGCCAGCAGCGCAGACAGTAAGCAGACCCAGTACTTC
CASSADSKQTQYF
>-|TRBJ2-4|-|TRBV6-6
TGTGCCAGCAGTCGCCAAACAGGGGCCAAAAACATTCAGTACTTC
CASSRQTGAKNIQYF
>-|TRBJ2-3|-|TRBV7-2
TGTGCCAGCAGCTTAGGGGGAGCGCAATATGGGCAGTATTTT
CASSLGGAQYGQYF
>-|TRBJ1-3|-|TRBV27
TGTGCCAGCTCCCAAACCCGAGGTGGAGTAAACACCATATATTTT
CASSQTRGGVNTIYF
>TRBD2|TRBJ2-6|-|TRBV4-1
TGCGCCAGCAGCCGTCAGTTAGCGGGGGGGCTCGGTGGGGCCAACGTCCTGACTTTC
CASSRQLAGGLGGANVLTF
>TRBD1|TRBJ1-1|-|TRBV19
TGTGCCAGTAGTCTAAAGGGGGCTAAGAGCACTGAAGCTTTCTTT
CASSLKGAKSTEAFF